These 14 T cell receptor beta chains were sequenced from one sample in a study of control samples from healthy donors and cancer patients. The data were produced by immunoSEQ multiplex PCR, yet TCRdb's version contains in-frame clones alone and is incomplete. The table shows some 90,000 clones, with approximately 91% occurring only once. Sequenced input: blood. The receptors derive from a woman in her fifties or sixties in good health.

The chain recombines TRBV7-9 with TRBJ2-5; D could derive from TRBD1 or TRBD2 (5 bases each). The V gene lost 4 bases and the J gene lost 3 bases, with 18 bases spanning the gap. The CDR3 extends over 16 amino acids. In germline, CDR1 is SEHNR, CDR2 FQNEAQ (reference sequence). The CDR3 protein is CASSSLRDGLKETQYF. The CDR3 DNA reads as TGTGCCAGCAGCTCGTTGAGGGACGGTCTAAAAGAGACCCAGTACTTC.

V and J are TRBV11-3 and TRBJ1-6; 7 bases align to TRBD1. Germline trimming cut 5 bases from V and 7 bases from J; bases unmatched to any gene: 8. The germline CDR1 and CDR2 sequences are SGHNT and YENEEA. The length of the CDR3 is 15 residues. The CDR3 nucleotides are TGTGCCAGCAGCCCCCGACAGGGAGGGAATTCACCCCTCCACTTT. Its translation: CASSPRQGGNSPLHF.

V gene TRBV2 combines with J gene TRBJ2-5; D is perhaps TRBD2 (5 bases). Trimming removed 3 bases from V and 5 bases from J, with 13 bases in between. Germline V CDR1 and CDR2: SNHLY, FYNNEI. The CDR3 spans 14 residues. Here the CDR3 reads CASSEDSVAETQYF. DNA for the CDR3: TGTGCCAGCAGTGAGGACTCAGTCGCGGAGACCCAGTACTTC.

This clone appeared a single time. Other DNA sequences from this sample encode an identical CDR3 as well. J is TRBJ2-1 and V is TRBV30, with a possible D match to TRBD1 (5 bases). V gave up 5 bases and J gave up 1 base, with 9 bases separating them. CDR1 is GTSNPN, CDR2 SVGIG, per germline (reference sequence). This CDR3 has 13 amino acids. CDR3 sequence: CAWGQGSYNEQFF. The DNA for the CDR3 is TGTGCCTGGGGCCAGGGTTCCTACAATGAGCAGTTCTTC.

V gene TRBV5-1 combines with J gene TRBJ2-2, with TRBD1 as a possible D gene (6 bases). This CDR3 is built from 14 residues. The V gene lost 5 bases and the J gene lost 0 bases, with 8 bases spanning the gap. CDR1 and CDR2 from the germline V gene are SGHRS and YFSETQ. In DNA form, the CDR3 reads TGCGCCAGCAGTCAGGGGACGAACACCGGGGAGCTGTTTTTT. It codes for CASSQGTNTGELFF.

The chain employs TRBV7-2 and TRBJ2-7, with 9 bases matching TRBD1. There are 15 residues in the CDR3. Germline lookup yields CDR1 SGHTA and CDR2 FQGNSA. J was trimmed by 6 bases and V by 5 bases; bases with no gene match: 11. The CDR3 spells CASSTYRGLRSEQYF. The CDR3, as DNA: TGTGCCAGCAGCACCTACAGGGGGCTACGGAGCGAGCAGTACTTC.

V gene TRBV19 combines with J gene TRBJ1-5; D is uncertain. Germline-derived CDR1 and CDR2 are LNHDA and SQIVND (reference sequence). V was shortened by 11 bases and J by 2 bases, with 16 bases between the two germline ends. The CDR3 sequence is 14 residues long. The CDR3 DNA reads TGTGCCTCCGGACTCCCCTGGCGCAATCAGCCCCAGCATTTT. Protein: CASGLPWRNQPQHF. Filled out from reference TRBV19 and TRBJ1-5, the complete variable domain reads DGGITQSPKYLFRKEGQNVTLSCEQNLNHDAMYWYRQDPGQGLRLIYYSQIVNDFQKGDIAEGYSVSREKKESFPLTVTSAQKNPTAFYLCASGLPWRNQPQHFGDGTRLSIL.

The chain couples TRBV6-5 to TRBJ1-4; D is uncertain. Trimming removed 0 bases from V and 0 bases from J, with 8 bases in between. The CDR3 runs 16 residues. Germline V lookup: CDR1 MNHEY, CDR2 SVGAGI. DNA of the CDR3: TGTGCCAGCAGTTACTCCGCCTGGGCAACTAATGAAAAACTGTTTTTT. Translation: CASSYSAWATNEKLFF.

This CDR3 is CASSLGYQETQYF. The CDR3 coding sequence is TGTGCCAGCAGTTTAGGGTACCAAGAGACCCAGTACTTC. The genes are TRBV6-5 and TRBJ2-5; D remains unclear. The CDR3 has 13 residues. Trimming took 4 bases from V and 0 from J, leaving 6 bases between them. Per the germline V gene, CDR1 is MNHEY and CDR2 is SVGAGI.

With respect to this clone: A read error may produce the germline difference seen at one junction end. The V and J genes are TRBV5-1 and TRBJ1-1; D gene uncertain. The CDR3 sequence is 14 residues long. Germline assignment: CDR1 SGHRS and CDR2 YFSETQ. The CDR3 here is CASTLAGEGTEAFF. In nucleotides, the CDR3 is TGCGCCAGCACCTTGGCTGGGGAGGGCACTGAAGCTTTCTTT.

The chain carries TRBV6-5 and TRBJ2-2; no reliable D call. This CDR3 spans 14 amino acids. Germline V CDR1 and CDR2: MNHEY, SVGAGI. The germline V and J ends were trimmed by 10 bases and 0 bases, with 12 bases remaining between them. CDR3 bases: TGTGCCACCGCCATATCAGCGAACACCGGGGAGCTGTTTTTT. Translated: CATAISANTGELFF.

V usage is TRBV4-3 and J usage is TRBJ2-7; TRBD2 agrees at 10 bases. Germline V gene lookup returns CDR1 LGHNA and CDR2 YSLEER. This CDR3 is 18 amino acids long. With 1 base clipped from V and 0 bases from J, the junction kept 9 bases outside the gene matches. CDR3 nucleotides: TGCGCCAGCAGCCAAGGTTACCTAGCGGGAGCCTACTCCTACGAGCAGTACTTC. Protein product: CASSQGYLAGAYSYEQYF.

The chain uses TRBV18 and TRBJ2-1; 8 nucleotides match TRBD2. Germline values: CDR1 KGHSH, CDR2 LQKENI. The J segment lost 3 bases and the V segment lost 6 bases, leaving 10 bases of the junction unmatched. The CDR3 extends over 16 amino acids. As DNA, the CDR3 is TGTGCCAGCTCGCCTGCGGGACTAGGAGGCTACAATGAGCAGTTCTTC. Translation gives CASSPAGLGGYNEQFF.

The rearrangement uses TRBV27 and TRBJ2-3, with 9 bases that match TRBD2. CDR3 length: 19 amino acids. Germline-derived CDR1 and CDR2 are MNHEY and SMNVEV (reference sequence). Unmatched junction bases numbered 15, after V lost 5 bases and J lost 0 bases. CDR3 region: CASSTSVASGKYSTDTQYF. CDR3 DNA sequence: TGTGCCAGCAGTACATCCGTGGCTAGCGGGAAATATAGCACAGATACGCAGTATTTT.